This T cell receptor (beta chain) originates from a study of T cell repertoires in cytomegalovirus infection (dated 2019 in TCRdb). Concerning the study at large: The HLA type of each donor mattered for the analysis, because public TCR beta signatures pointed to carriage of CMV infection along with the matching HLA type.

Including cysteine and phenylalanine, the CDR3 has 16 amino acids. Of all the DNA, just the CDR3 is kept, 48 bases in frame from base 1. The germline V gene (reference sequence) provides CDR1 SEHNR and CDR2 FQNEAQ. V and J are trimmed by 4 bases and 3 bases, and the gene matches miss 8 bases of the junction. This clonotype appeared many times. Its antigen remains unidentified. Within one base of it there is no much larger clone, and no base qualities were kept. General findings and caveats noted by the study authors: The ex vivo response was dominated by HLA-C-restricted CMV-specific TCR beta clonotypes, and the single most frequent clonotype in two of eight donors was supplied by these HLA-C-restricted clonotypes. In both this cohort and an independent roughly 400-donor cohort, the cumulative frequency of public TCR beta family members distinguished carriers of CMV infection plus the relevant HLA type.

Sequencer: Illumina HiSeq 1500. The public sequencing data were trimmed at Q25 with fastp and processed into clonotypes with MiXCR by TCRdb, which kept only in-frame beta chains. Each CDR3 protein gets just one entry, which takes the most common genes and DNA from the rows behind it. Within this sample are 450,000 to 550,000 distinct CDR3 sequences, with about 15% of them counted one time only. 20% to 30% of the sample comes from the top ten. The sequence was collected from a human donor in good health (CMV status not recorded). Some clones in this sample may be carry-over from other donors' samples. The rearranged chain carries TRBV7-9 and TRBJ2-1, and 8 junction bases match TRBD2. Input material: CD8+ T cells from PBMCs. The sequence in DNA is TGTGCCAGCAGCTCAATCCGGGGGGGCTTCTACAATGAGCAGTTCTTC. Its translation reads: CASSSIRGGFYNEQFF.